This T cell receptor beta chain came from a study of shared clonotypes between healthy human individuals. Broader study findings: Tissue TCR repertoires likely differ from these blood-only repertoires.

Deep-level assay runs were performed. Profiled with immunoSEQ multiplex PCR; TCRdb holds only in-frame clones, not every one. The data hold some 2 million clones, with 85% to 95% observed a single time. With respect to this clone: Its antigen is unknown.

Germline V gene data show CDR1 as SGHTA and CDR2 as FQGNSA. The CDR3 is made up of 13 amino acids. V was cut by 5 bases and J by 2 bases, with 10 bases left in between. The rearrangement uses TRBV7-2 and TRBJ2-7; D unresolved. The sample consisted of naive CD4+ T cells sorted from blood. Subset specified: CD45RA+ positively selected. The sequence was collected from a man aged 18 to 35 in good health. The CDR3 sequence is CASSNWVTYEQYF. The CDR3 DNA sequence: TGTGCCAGCAGCAATTGGGTAACCTACGAGCAGTACTTC.